This TCR beta chain was captured in a study of blood T cell repertoires in COVID-19. Trimming shortened V by 2 bases and J by 9 bases, and 11 bases separated the two germline ends. The germline V gene encodes CDR1 SGHTA and CDR2 FQGTGA. The CDR3 length is 13 residues. This clone appeared once. Sequencing was performed with immunoSEQ multiplex PCR; in TCRdb, only in-frame clones are kept and a portion is missing. This sample has roughly 60,000 clones, with approximately 83% found just once. The chain couples TRBV7-3 to TRBJ2-1; maybe TRBD1 (6 bases). Sequencing input: peripheral blood. This TCR was sampled from a man in his thirties or forties with COVID-19, enrolled during active disease. This chain's CDR3 is CASSLSGVGEQFF. DNA for the CDR3: TGTGCCAGCAGCTTATCAGGGGTAGGTGAGCAGTTCTTC.